This entry concerns a single T cell receptor (beta chain). This sample is drawn from a study of blood T cell repertoires in COVID-19. Recovered Cohort 3 donors showed two negative PCRs, clearance, or symptom resolution. The data were produced by immunoSEQ multiplex PCR, yet TCRdb's version contains in-frame clones alone and is incomplete. The table has 300,000 to 350,000 clones, more than 75% seen once; the top ten hold roughly 1%. V shed 1 base and J 5 bases; nucleotides not matched to a gene: 2. Germline CDR1 is SEHNR and CDR2 is FQNEAQ (reference sequence). The CDR3 has 14 amino acids. The sequenced sample was PBMCs or T cells enriched from blood (not recorded which). The source is a woman in her thirties who had recovered from COVID-19. This rearrangement joins TRBV7-9 to TRBJ1-5, with 7 bases fitting TRBD1. CDR3 coding DNA: TGTGCCAGCAGCTTAGGGCAGGGGGATCAGCCCCAGCATTTT. Residues: CASSLGQGDQPQHF.